These 22 T cell receptor beta chains were sequenced from one sample in a study of blood T cell repertoires in COVID-19. Method: immunoSEQ multiplex PCR; TCRdb's copy keeps in-frame clones and lacks some. This sample has about 220,000 clones, with about 88% found just once. The sequencing input was peripheral blood. Receptors originate from a woman aged 45-60 years with COVID-19, enrolled during active disease.

The rearrangement joins TRBV10-1 to TRBJ1-1; 8 nucleotides line up with TRBD1. Germline V gives CDR1 WNHNN, CDR2 SYGVQD (reference sequence). The CDR3 is 14 amino acids. With V trimmed by 6 bases and J by 5 bases, 8 bases remained unmatched. CDR3 sequence reads: CASSVDRDLTEAFF. The CDR3 DNA reads as TGCGCCAGCAGCGTGGACAGGGACCTGACTGAAGCTTTCTTT.

This clone was recorded only once. V and J are TRBV27 and TRBJ2-7; 9 nucleotides agree with TRBD1. The CDR3 contains 15 residues. Losses at the gene ends were 2 bases for V and 6 bases for J; bases not matched to a gene: 8. Germline V gene sequence: CDR1 MNHEY, CDR2 SMNVEV (reference sequence). The CDR3 protein is CASSLEQGASSEQYF. CDR3 DNA: TGTGCCAGCAGTTTAGAACAGGGGGCGAGCTCCGAGCAGTACTTC.

The chain joins TRBV10-3 to TRBJ2-7, with TRBD2 as a possible D gene (7 bases). The CDR3 is made up of 11 amino acids. Germline V gives CDR1 ENHRY, CDR2 SYGVKD. Trimming cost V 9 bases and J 6 bases, with 12 bases left between them. CDR3 nucleotide sequence: TGTGCCATAGGGGGGGGTTTCGAGCAGTACTTC. It is translated as CAIGGGFEQYF.

V is TRBV19 and J is TRBJ1-4; TRBD1 aligns across 10 bases. V was clipped by 4 bases and J by 8 bases; unmatched bases: 7. Germline loops: CDR1 LNHDA, CDR2 SQIVND (reference sequence). The CDR3 runs 15 residues. CDR3 region: CASSTLRDRGEKLFF. CDR3 DNA sequence: TGTGCCAGTAGTACGCTCCGGGACAGGGGCGAAAAACTGTTTTTT.

CDR3 sequence (DNA): TGTGCCAGCAGTTACCTCGACAGGGTGAGGCCTTATGGCTACACCTTC. Translation: CASSYLDRVRPYGYTF. The chain employs TRBV6-5 and TRBJ1-2; 7 bases fit TRBD1. Per germline, CDR1 MNHEY and CDR2 SVGAGI. The CDR3 is 16 residues long. J lost 5 bases, V lost 2 bases, and 11 bases had no gene match.

This clone is a singleton in its sample. The chain is built from TRBV5-1 and TRBJ2-1; 10 positions agree with TRBD2. V lost 0 bases to trimming and J lost 8 bases; unmatched junction nucleotides: 11. Germline CDR1 is SGHRS and CDR2 is YFSETQ. The CDR3 consists of 17 residues. CDR3 residues: CASSLAIAGGAIYEQFF. The CDR3 DNA reads as TGCGCCAGCAGCTTGGCAATAGCGGGGGGCGCCATATATGAGCAGTTCTTC. Drawing the rest from reference TRBV5-1 and TRBJ2-1, the complete variable domain is KAGVTQTPRYLIKTRGQQVTLSCSPISGHRSVSWYQQTPGQGLQFLFEYFSETQRNKGNFPGRFSGRQFSNSRSEMNVSTLELGDSALYLCASSLAIAGGAIYEQFFGPGTRLTVL.

This rearrangement joins TRBV2 to TRBJ2-1; D is possibly TRBD1 (5 bases). V lost 6 bases, J lost 14 bases, and 17 bases lay in between. Germline V gene sequence: CDR1 SNHLY, CDR2 FYNNEI. This CDR3 region has 12 residues. The CDR3 loop reads CASSPTPRVKFF. The CDR3 nucleotides read TGTGCCAGCAGCCCAACCCCCAGGGTTAAGTTCTTC.

This rearrangement joins TRBV24-1 to TRBJ2-2, with 7 positions matching TRBD1. This CDR3 region has 15 residues. CDR1 is KGHDR and CDR2 is SFDVKD in the germline V gene. J gave up 6 bases and V 4 bases, and 7 bases lay outside the gene matches. In DNA, the CDR3 is TGTGCCACCAGTGACCCCGACAGGGCATCCGGGGAGCTGTTTTTT. This gives the protein CATSDPDRASGELFF.

This clone was detected a few times. This rearrangement joins TRBV28 to TRBJ1-3; possible D gene TRBD1, 6 bases. Germline CDR1 is MDHEN and CDR2 is SYDVKM. The ends were cut back, 5 bases at V and 2 bases at J, with 13 bases in the middle. CDR3 size: 15 residues. The CDR3 nucleotides are TGTGCCAGCAGTACCCGGGACAAGCCTGGAAACACCATATATTTT. Protein sequence: CASSTRDKPGNTIYF.

The chain carries TRBV24-1 and TRBJ2-1; no firm D call. Germline V gives CDR1 KGHDR, CDR2 SFDVKD. The CDR3 spans 13 residues. Trimming pared 0 bases from V and 7 bases from J, leaving 6 bases between. CDR3 DNA: TGTGCCACCAGTGATTTGAACCGGAATGAGCAGTTCTTC. Encoded protein: CATSDLNRNEQFF.

The J gene is TRBJ1-2, the V gene TRBV7-2, with D uncertain. Germline assignment: CDR1 SGHTA and CDR2 FQGNSA. Trimming removed 5 bases from V and 8 bases from J, with 12 bases in between. The CDR3 is made up of 12 amino acids. CDR3 in DNA: TGTGCCAGCAGCGCTAACCAACGAGGCTACACCTTC. It is translated as CASSANQRGYTF.

This rearrangement joins TRBV12-3 or TRBV12-4 to TRBJ1-1, with 7 bases lining up with TRBD1. This CDR3 region has 13 residues. The J segment lost 6 bases and the V segment lost 2 bases, leaving 3 bases of the junction unmatched. The CDR3 region is CASSLRGLAEAFF. The CDR3 nucleotides read TGTGCCAGCAGTTTAAGGGGGCTGGCTGAAGCTTTCTTT.

This sequence joins TRBV3-1 (or the pseudogene TRBV3-2) and TRBJ2-4, with D perhaps matching TRBD2 (6 bases). The CDR3 has 17 residues. The germline V gene has CDR1 LGHDT and CDR2 YNNKEL (reference sequence). Between the trimmed V and J ends, which lost 1 base and 0 bases, there was a span of 13 bases. CDR3 coding DNA: TGTGCCAGCAGCCAAGCCGGGGGAGGACTAGCCAAAAACATTCAGTACTTC. This codes for CASSQAGGGLAKNIQYF.

The J gene is TRBJ1-2, the V gene TRBV12-3 or TRBV12-4; 8 bases are a match to TRBD1. The CDR3 has 12 residues. The J segment lost 7 bases and the V segment lost 6 bases, leaving 4 bases of the junction unmatched. The CDR3 DNA reads TGTGCCAGCAGGATAGACAGGGGTGGCTACACCTTC. Protein product: CASRIDRGGYTF.

The chain employs TRBV28 and TRBJ2-5; 9 bases align to TRBD1. CDR1 is MDHEN, CDR2 SYDVKM, per germline. This CDR3 has 13 residues. V gave up 6 bases and J gave up 5 bases; unmatched junction bases: 4. The CDR3 DNA follows: TGTGCCAGCAGGCGGACAGGGGAGGAGACCCAGTACTTC. This gives the protein CASRRTGEETQYF.

The rearrangement joins TRBV11-2 to TRBJ1-2; 8 bases line up with TRBD1. Germline values: CDR1 SGHAT, CDR2 FQNNGV. The V gene end was trimmed by 1 base and the J gene end by 6 bases; junction bases not matched to a gene: 7. The CDR3 spans 15 residues. This CDR3 is CASSLGPQTGDGYTF. CDR3 nucleotide sequence: TGTGCCAGCAGCTTAGGGCCCCAGACAGGGGATGGCTACACCTTC.

This chain uses TRBV5-1 with TRBJ2-3; TRBD2 agrees at 8 bases. The CDR3 is 13 amino acids. Germline V gene sequence: CDR1 SGHRS, CDR2 YFSETQ. The junction had 1 base not matched to a gene; V was cut back by 1 base and J by 6 bases. CDR3 bases: TGCGCCAGCAGCTTGACTAGCGGCGATACGCAGTATTTT. Translation gives CASSLTSGDTQYF.

The chain is built from TRBV10-1 and TRBJ1-5; 9 nucleotides align to TRBD1. This CDR3 has 15 amino acids. In germline, CDR1 is WNHNN, CDR2 SYGVQD (reference sequence). With V trimmed by 8 bases and J by 2 bases, 7 bases remained unmatched. CDR3 loop: CASLGDRAGNQPQHF. The CDR3 DNA sequence: TGCGCCAGCCTGGGGGACAGGGCGGGCAATCAGCCCCAGCATTTT.

The chain couples TRBV20-1 to TRBJ2-1; D may be TRBD2 (5 bases). V was trimmed by 5 bases and J by 8 bases, leaving 7 bases between them. The CDR3 consists of 10 residues. Germline-derived CDR1 and CDR2 are DFQATT and SNEGSKA (reference sequence). CDR3: CSAVRDEQFF. DNA for the CDR3: TGCAGTGCTGTGCGGGATGAGCAGTTCTTC.

J is TRBJ2-1 and V is TRBV5-1; 10 bases map to TRBD2. Losses at the gene ends were 5 bases for V and 7 bases for J; bases not matched to a gene: 9. The germline V gene encodes CDR1 SGHRS and CDR2 YFSETQ. This CDR3 region has 15 residues. The CDR3 nucleotides are TGCGCCAGCAGTCAGAGCGGGGGGGCCTGGAATGAGCAGTTCTTC. This sequence encodes CASSQSGGAWNEQFF. Using reference TRBV5-1 and TRBJ2-1 for the parts outside the CDR3, the full variable domain is KAGVTQTPRYLIKTRGQQVTLSCSPISGHRSVSWYQQTPGQGLQFLFEYFSETQRNKGNFPGRFSGRQFSNSRSEMNVSTLELGDSALYLCASSQSGGAWNEQFFGPGTRLTVL.

This clone appeared a single time. The genes are TRBV19 and TRBJ1-3; no reliable D call. The V gene lost 4 bases and the J gene lost 0 bases, with 10 bases spanning the gap. The CDR3 loop spans 15 amino acids. CDR1 is LNHDA, CDR2 SQIVND, per germline (reference sequence). DNA of the CDR3: TGTGCCAGTAGTAGAGGCCGGAGCTCTGGAAACACCATATATTTT. It translates to CASSRGRSSGNTIYF.

The J gene is TRBJ2-5, the V gene TRBV19, with D perhaps matching TRBD2 (5 bases). V was clipped by 9 bases and J by 5 bases, with 22 bases between them. Germline V lookup: CDR1 LNHDA, CDR2 SQIVND (reference sequence). The CDR3 extends over 15 amino acids. CDR3 amino acids: CASAKDGRGGETQYF. In DNA form, the CDR3 reads TGTGCCAGCGCTAAGGACGGCCGGGGTGGGGAGACCCAGTACTTC.